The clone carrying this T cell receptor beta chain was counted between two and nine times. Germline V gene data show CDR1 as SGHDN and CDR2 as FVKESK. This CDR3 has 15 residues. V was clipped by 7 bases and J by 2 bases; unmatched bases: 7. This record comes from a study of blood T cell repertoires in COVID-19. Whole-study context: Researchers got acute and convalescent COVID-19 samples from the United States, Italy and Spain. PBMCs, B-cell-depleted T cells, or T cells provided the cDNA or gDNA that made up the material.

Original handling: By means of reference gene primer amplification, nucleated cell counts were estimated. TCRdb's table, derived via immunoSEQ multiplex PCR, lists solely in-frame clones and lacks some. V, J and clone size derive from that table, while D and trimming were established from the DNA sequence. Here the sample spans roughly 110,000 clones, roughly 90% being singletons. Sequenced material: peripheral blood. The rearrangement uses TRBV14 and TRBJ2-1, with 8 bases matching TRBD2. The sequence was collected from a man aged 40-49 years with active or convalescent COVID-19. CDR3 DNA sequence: TGTGCCAGCACCGGGGGGGGACCTCCCTACAATGAGCAGTTCTTC. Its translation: CASTGGGPPYNEQFF.